This TCR beta chain was observed in a study of chemoradiotherapy in HPV16-positive cancers. Study-wide results and caveats: Candidate HPV-specific clones and E7-related TCR motifs grew in tumor during treatment. Only a couple of HPV16-positive patients supplied the functional HPV-specificity definition.

The table came from immunoSEQ multiplex PCR; TCRdb's copy has only in-frame clones and leaves some out. The sample has 13,000 or so clones, roughly 90% seen once. Remarks on this clone: Its antigen is unidentified.

Repeated repertoire sampling spanned the course of chemoradiotherapy. Trimming left V 0 bases short and J 2 bases short, with 6 bases between. This CDR3 contains 14 residues. Germline V gene data show CDR1 as SGHTA and CDR2 as FQGNSA. The origin of this receptor is a human donor with HPV-associated anogenital cancer. The starting material was blood, obtained from a patient who underwent chemoradiotherapy. The chain has TRBV7-2 and TRBJ2-3; D remains unclear. The CDR3 spells CASSLAGLTDTQYF. The CDR3 region has the DNA TGTGCCAGCAGCTTAGCAGGTCTCACAGATACGCAGTATTTT.